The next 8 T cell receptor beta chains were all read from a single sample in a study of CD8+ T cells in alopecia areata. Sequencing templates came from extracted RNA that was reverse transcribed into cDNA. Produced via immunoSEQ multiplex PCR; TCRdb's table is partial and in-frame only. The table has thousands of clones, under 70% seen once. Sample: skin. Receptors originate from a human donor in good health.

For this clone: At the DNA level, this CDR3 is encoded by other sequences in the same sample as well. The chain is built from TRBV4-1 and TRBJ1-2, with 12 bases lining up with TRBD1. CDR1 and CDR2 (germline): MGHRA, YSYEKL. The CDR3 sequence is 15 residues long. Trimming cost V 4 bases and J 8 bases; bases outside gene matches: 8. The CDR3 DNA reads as TGCGCCAGCAGCCGTCCCGGGACAGGGGGCTACGGCTACACCTTC. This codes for CASSRPGTGGYGYTF.

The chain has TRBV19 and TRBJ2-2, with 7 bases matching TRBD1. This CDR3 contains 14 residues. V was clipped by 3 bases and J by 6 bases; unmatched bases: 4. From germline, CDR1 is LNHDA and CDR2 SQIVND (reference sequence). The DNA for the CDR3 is TGTGCCAGTAGTATCAGTCAGGGGGCCGGGGAGCTGTTTTTT. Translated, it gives CASSISQGAGELFF. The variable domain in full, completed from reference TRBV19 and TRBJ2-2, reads DGGITQSPKYLFRKEGQNVTLSCEQNLNHDAMYWYRQDPGQGLRLIYYSQIVNDFQKGDIAEGYSVSREKKESFPLTVTSAQKNPTAFYLCASSISQGAGELFFGEGSRLTVL.

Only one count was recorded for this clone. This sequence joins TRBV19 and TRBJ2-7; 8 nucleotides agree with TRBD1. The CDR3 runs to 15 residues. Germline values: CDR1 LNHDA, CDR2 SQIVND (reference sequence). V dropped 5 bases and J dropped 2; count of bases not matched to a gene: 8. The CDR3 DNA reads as TGTGCCAGTAGTCCTGCACACAGGGGGACCTACGAGCAGTACTTC. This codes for CASSPAHRGTYEQYF.

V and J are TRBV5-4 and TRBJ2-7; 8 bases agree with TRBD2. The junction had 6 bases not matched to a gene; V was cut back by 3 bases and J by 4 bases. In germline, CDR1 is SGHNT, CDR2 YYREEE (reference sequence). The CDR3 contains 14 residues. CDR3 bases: TGTGCCAGCAGCTCCCGCGGGGGGACGTACGAGCAGTACTTC. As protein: CASSSRGGTYEQYF. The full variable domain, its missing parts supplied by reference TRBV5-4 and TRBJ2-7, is ETGVTQSPTHLIKTRGQQVTLRCSSQSGHNTVSWYQQALGQGPQFIFQYYREEENGRGNFPPRFSGLQFPNYSSELNVNALELDDSALYLCASSSRGGTYEQYFGPGTRLTVT.

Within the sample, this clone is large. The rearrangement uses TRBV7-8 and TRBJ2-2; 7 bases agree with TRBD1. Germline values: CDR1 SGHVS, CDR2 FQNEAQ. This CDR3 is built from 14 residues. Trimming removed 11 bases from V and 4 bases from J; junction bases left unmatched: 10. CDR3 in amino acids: CAAARGRSTGELFF. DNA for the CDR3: TGTGCCGCGGCAAGGGGGCGCAGCACCGGGGAGCTGTTTTTT.

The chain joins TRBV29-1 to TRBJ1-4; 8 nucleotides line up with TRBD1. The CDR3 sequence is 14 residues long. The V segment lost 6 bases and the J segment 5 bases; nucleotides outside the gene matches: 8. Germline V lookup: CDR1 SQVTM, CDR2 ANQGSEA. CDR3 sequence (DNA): TGCAGCGTGGCAGGGGGCTCCTTCAATGAAAAACTGTTTTTT. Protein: CSVAGGSFNEKLFF.

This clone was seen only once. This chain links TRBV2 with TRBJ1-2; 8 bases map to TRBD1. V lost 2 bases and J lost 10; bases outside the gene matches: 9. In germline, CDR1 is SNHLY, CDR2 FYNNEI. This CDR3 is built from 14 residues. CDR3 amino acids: CASSERVRGQVYTF. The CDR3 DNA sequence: TGTGCCAGCAGTGAAAGGGTCAGGGGGCAAGTCTACACCTTC.

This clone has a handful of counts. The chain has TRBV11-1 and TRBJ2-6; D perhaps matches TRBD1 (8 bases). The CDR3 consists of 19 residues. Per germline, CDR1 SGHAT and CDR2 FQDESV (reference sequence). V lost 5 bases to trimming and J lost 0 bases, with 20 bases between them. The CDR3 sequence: CASSGGRDRFFSGANVLTF. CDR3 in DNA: TGTGCCAGCAGCGGGGGGAGGGACAGGTTCTTCTCTGGGGCCAACGTCCTGACTTTC.